One and the same sample provided the 10 T cell receptor beta chains below, sequenced in a study of Ad26.COV2.S vaccination and SARS-CoV-2 variants. The sample's treatment: roughly 20 received Ad26.COV2.S at low or high dose, single or two shots; roughly five received placebo; per-sample allocation not given. Sample collection was performed on day 63 after the first vaccine or placebo injection. The assay was immunoSEQ multiplex PCR, and TCRdb's table has in-frame clones only and misses some. This table has roughly 450,000 clones, around 90% appearing once. The specimen was peripheral blood, collected in a trial of Ad26.COV2.S vaccine versus placebo. The receptors were gathered from a person aged 18-60 years who received the Ad26.COV2.S COVID-19 vaccine or a placebo.

This clone was seen only once. This chain connects TRBV7-9 to TRBJ1-2; no clear D gene. CDR3 length: 14 residues. Trimming stripped 5 bases from V and 4 bases from J, with 14 bases between. The germline V gene encodes CDR1 SEHNR and CDR2 FQNEAQ (reference sequence). CDR3 coding DNA: TGTGCCAGCAGCCCCCGAGACAATCTCTATGGCTACACCTTC. It encodes CASSPRDNLYGYTF.

The chain is built from TRBV28 and TRBJ1-4, with 8 nucleotides matching TRBD1. V lost 6 bases to trimming and J lost 4 bases; unmatched junction nucleotides: 4. Germline V lookup: CDR1 MDHEN, CDR2 SYDVKM. This CDR3 is 14 amino acids long. DNA for the CDR3: TGTGCCAGCAGCCGACAGGGGATTAATGAAAAACTGTTTTTT. It translates to CASSRQGINEKLFF.

This clone was picked up a small number of times. This rearrangement joins TRBV27 to TRBJ1-3, with D uncertain. Germline CDR1 is MNHEY and CDR2 is SMNVEV (reference sequence). V lost 11 bases, J lost 0 bases, and 14 bases lay in between. The CDR3 consists of 14 residues. CDR3 nucleotide sequence: TGTGCCTCACGCACGGCAGCCTCTGGAAACACCATATATTTT. Its translation: CASRTAASGNTIYF.

This clone was found once. The chain joins TRBV6-2 or TRBV6-3 to TRBJ2-1; 8 positions agree with TRBD2. CDR3 length: 16 residues. Germline CDR1 reads MNHEY; CDR2 reads SVGEGT. Trimming cost V 2 bases and J 2 bases; bases outside gene matches: 5. CDR3 DNA: TGTGCCAGCAGTTACAATGCACTAGCGGCCTACAATGAGCAGTTCTTC. Amino acid sequence: CASSYNALAAYNEQFF.

This chain uses TRBV7-8 with TRBJ1-5; D unresolved. The CDR3 is made up of 13 amino acids. V lost 0 bases to trimming and J lost 6 bases, with 6 bases between them. Per the germline V gene, CDR1 is SGHVS and CDR2 is FQNEAQ. This CDR3 reads CASSLARSQPQHF. The CDR3 nucleotides are TGTGCCAGCAGCTTAGCGCGGTCTCAGCCCCAGCATTTT.

The V gene is TRBV4-1, the J gene TRBJ1-3; unclear D gene. In germline, CDR1 is MGHRA, CDR2 YSYEKL. V was shortened by 4 bases and J by 0 bases, with 10 bases between the two germline ends. This CDR3 is built from 15 residues. The CDR3 reads CASSPYTASGNTIYF. The DNA of the CDR3 is TGCGCCAGCAGCCCATACACGGCCTCTGGAAACACCATATATTTT.

The J gene is TRBJ2-3, the V gene TRBV4-1, with a tentative D call TRBD1 (6 bases). The germline V gene has CDR1 MGHRA and CDR2 YSYEKL. V was shortened by 4 bases and J by 2 bases, with 16 bases between the two germline ends. This CDR3 contains 16 residues. The DNA of the CDR3 is TGCGCCAGCAGCCCCACGGACAGCGTACTCACAGATACGCAGTATTTT. Translated: CASSPTDSVLTDTQYF.

This clone occurred a few times. The rearrangement links TRBV7-8 to TRBJ1-1; TRBD1 might be the D (5 bases). The V gene's germline CDR1 is SGHVS and CDR2 FQNEAQ. The CDR3 runs 15 residues. Trimming took 5 bases from V and 0 from J, leaving 13 bases between them. DNA of the CDR3: TGTGCCAGCAGCCCCAGGGTTTCCATGAACACTGAAGCTTTCTTT. Translated: CASSPRVSMNTEAFF.

V gene TRBV27 combines with J gene TRBJ1-2, with 9 bases identical to TRBD1. The CDR3 is 14 amino acids. V shed 8 bases, J shed 13 bases, and the junction held 17 bases outside the gene matches. Per the germline V gene, CDR1 is MNHEY and CDR2 is SMNVEV (reference sequence). The CDR3 loop reads CASRPTSGQGIITF. DNA for the CDR3: TGTGCCAGCCGACCAACCTCGGGACAGGGTATCATCACCTTC.

The gene calls are TRBV5-1 and TRBJ1-2; 7 nucleotides match TRBD1. This CDR3 is built from 14 residues. V shed 2 bases, J shed 6 bases, and the junction held 7 bases outside the gene matches. Germline CDR1 SGHRS, CDR2 YFSETQ. CDR3 sequence: CASSFNDREDGYTF. DNA of the CDR3: TGCGCCAGCAGCTTCAACGACAGGGAGGATGGCTACACCTTC. The variable domain in full, with the rest retrieved from reference TRBV5-1 and TRBJ1-2, is KAGVTQTPRYLIKTRGQQVTLSCSPISGHRSVSWYQQTPGQGLQFLFEYFSETQRNKGNFPGRFSGRQFSNSRSEMNVSTLELGDSALYLCASSFNDREDGYTFGSGTRLTVV.